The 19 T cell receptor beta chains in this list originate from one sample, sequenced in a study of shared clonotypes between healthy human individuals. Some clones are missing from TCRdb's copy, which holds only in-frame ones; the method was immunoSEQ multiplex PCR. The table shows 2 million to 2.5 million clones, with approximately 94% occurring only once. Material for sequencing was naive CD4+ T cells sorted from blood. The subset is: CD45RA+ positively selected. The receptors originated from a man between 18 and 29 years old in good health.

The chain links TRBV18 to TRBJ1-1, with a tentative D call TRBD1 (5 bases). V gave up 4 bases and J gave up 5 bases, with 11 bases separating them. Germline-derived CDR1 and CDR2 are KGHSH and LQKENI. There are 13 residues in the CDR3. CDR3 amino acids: CASSQGTGTEAFF. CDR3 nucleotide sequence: TGTGCCAGCTCACAGGGGACGGGGACTGAAGCTTTCTTT.

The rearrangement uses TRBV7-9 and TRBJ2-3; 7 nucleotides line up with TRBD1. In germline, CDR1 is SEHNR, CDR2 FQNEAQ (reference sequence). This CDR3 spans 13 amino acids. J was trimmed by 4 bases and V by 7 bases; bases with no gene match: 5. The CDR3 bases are TGTGCCAGCAACAGGGGTCCAGCAGATACGCAGTATTTT. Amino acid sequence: CASNRGPADTQYF.

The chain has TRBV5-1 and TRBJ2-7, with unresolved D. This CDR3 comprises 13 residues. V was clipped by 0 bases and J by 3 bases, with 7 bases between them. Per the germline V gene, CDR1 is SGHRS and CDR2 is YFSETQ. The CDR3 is CASSLADFYEQYF. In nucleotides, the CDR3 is TGCGCCAGCAGCTTGGCGGATTTCTACGAGCAGTACTTC. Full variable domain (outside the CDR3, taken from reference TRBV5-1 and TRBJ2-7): KAGVTQTPRYLIKTRGQQVTLSCSPISGHRSVSWYQQTPGQGLQFLFEYFSETQRNKGNFPGRFSGRQFSNSRSEMNVSTLELGDSALYLCASSLADFYEQYFGPGTRLTVT.

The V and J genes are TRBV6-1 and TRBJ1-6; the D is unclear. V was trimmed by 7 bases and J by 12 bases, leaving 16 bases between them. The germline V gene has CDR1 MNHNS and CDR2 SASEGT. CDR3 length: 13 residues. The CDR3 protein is CASTQEVGRPLHF. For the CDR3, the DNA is TGTGCCAGCACCCAAGAGGTAGGAAGACCCCTCCACTTT.

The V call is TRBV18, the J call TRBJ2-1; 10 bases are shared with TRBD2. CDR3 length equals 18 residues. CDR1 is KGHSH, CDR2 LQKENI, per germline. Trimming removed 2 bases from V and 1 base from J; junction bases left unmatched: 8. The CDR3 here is CASSPRASGSISYNEQFF. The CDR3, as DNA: TGTGCCAGCTCACCAAGAGCTAGCGGGAGTATTTCCTACAATGAGCAGTTCTTC.

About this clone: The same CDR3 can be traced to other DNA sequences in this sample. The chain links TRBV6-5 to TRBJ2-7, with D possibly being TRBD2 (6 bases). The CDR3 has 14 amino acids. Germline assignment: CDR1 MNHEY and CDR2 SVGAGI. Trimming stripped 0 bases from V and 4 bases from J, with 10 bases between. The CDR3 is CASSYSTGTYEQYF. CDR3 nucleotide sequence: TGTGCCAGCAGTTACTCTACTGGGACTTACGAGCAGTACTTC.

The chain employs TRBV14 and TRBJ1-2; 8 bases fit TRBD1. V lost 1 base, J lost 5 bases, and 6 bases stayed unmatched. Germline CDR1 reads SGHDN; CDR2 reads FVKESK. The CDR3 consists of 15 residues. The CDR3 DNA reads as TGTGCCAGCAGCCAAGTCAACAGGGGGTTATATGGCTACACCTTC. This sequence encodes CASSQVNRGLYGYTF.

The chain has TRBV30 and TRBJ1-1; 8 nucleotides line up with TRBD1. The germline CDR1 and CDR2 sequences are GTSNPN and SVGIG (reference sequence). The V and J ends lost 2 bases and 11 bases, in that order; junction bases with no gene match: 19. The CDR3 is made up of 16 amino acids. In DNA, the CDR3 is TGTGCCTGGAGTCCTTCCGGGACAGGAATGCAGTTGTTGGCTTTCTTT. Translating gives CAWSPSGTGMQLLAFF.

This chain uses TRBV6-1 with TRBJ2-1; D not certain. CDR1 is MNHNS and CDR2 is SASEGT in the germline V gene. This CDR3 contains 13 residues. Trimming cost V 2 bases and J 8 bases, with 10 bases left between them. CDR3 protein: CASSETPSDEQFF. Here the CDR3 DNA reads TGTGCCAGCAGTGAAACACCTAGTGATGAGCAGTTCTTC.

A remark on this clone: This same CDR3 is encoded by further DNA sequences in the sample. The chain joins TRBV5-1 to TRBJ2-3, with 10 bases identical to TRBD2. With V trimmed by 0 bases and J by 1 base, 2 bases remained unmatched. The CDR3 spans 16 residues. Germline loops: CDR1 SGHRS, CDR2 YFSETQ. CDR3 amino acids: CASSLGTSGGTDTQYF. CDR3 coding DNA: TGCGCCAGCAGCTTGGGGACTAGCGGTGGCACAGATACGCAGTATTTT.

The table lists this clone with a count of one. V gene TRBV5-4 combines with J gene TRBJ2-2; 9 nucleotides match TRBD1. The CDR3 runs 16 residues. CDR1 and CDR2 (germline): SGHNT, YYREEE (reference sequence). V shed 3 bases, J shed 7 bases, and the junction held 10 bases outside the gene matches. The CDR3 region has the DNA TGTGCCAGCAGCTCCCGGACAGGGGACGGGGACGGGGAGCTGTTTTTT. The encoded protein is CASSSRTGDGDGELFF.

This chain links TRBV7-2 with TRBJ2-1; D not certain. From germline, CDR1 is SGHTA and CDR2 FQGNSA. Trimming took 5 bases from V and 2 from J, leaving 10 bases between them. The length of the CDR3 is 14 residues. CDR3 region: CASSQRTAYNEQFF. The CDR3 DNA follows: TGTGCCAGCAGCCAACGCACAGCCTACAATGAGCAGTTCTTC.

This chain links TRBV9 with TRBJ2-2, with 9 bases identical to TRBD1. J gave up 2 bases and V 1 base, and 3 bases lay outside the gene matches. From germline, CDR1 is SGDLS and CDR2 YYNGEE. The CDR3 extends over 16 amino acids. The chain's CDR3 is CASSVRGQGNTGELFF. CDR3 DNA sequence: TGTGCCAGCAGCGTAAGGGGACAGGGAAACACCGGGGAGCTGTTTTTT.

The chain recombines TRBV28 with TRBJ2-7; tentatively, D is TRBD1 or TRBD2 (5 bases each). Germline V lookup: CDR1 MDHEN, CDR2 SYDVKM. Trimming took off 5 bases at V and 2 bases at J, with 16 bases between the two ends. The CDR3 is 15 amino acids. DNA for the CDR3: TGTGCCAGCAGTCCGGGACGGTTGGGGACCTACGAGCAGTACTTC. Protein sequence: CASSPGRLGTYEQYF.

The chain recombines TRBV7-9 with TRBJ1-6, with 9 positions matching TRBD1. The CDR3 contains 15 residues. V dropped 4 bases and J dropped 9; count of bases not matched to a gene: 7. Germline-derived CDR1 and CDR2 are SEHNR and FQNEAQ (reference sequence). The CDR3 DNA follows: TGTGCCAGCAGCTACCGGGACAGGGTCTCTTCACCCCTCCACTTT. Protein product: CASSYRDRVSSPLHF.

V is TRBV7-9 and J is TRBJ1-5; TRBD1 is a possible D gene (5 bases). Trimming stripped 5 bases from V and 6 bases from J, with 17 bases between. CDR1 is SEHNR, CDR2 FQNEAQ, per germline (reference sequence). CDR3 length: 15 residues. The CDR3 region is CASSPRDFEGQPQHF. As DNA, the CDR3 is TGTGCCAGCAGCCCCCGGGACTTCGAGGGTCAGCCCCAGCATTTT.

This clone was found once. The CDR3 is CASSFLAGANNEQFF. The CDR3, as DNA: TGTGCCAGCAGTTTCCTAGCGGGGGCCAATAATGAGCAGTTCTTC. The V call is TRBV27, the J call TRBJ2-1, with 10 bases aligning to TRBD2. V lost 3 bases and J lost 7; bases outside the gene matches: 6. CDR3 length: 15 amino acids. Germline-derived CDR1 and CDR2 are MNHEY and SMNVEV (reference sequence).

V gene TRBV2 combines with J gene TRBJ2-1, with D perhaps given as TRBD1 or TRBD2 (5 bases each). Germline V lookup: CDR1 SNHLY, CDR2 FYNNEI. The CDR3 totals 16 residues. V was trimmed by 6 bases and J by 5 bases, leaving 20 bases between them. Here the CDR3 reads CASSPRGTMWDNEQFF. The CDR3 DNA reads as TGTGCCAGCAGCCCACGGGGCACGATGTGGGACAATGAGCAGTTCTTC.

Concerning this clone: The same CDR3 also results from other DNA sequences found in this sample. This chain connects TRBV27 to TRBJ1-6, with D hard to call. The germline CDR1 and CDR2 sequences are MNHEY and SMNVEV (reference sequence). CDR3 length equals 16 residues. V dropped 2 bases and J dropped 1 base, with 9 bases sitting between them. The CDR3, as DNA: TGTGCCAGCAGTTTAGAGGGTGCATCCTATAATTCACCCCTCCACTTT. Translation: CASSLEGASYNSPLHF.